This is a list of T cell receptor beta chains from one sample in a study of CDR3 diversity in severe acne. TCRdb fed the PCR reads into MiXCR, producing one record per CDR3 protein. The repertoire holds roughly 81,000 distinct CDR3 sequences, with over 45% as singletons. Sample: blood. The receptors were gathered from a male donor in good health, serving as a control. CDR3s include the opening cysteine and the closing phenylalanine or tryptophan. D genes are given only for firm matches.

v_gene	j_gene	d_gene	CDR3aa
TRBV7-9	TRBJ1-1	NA	CASSFQSYTEAFF
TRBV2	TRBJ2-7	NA	CASRQTYEQYF
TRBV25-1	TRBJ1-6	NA	CASSEYDNSPLHF
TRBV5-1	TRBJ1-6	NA	CASSADSYNSPLHF
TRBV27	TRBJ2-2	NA	CASNPQGIPVGELFF
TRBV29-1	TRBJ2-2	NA	CSVRRNGDGELFF
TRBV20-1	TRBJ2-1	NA	CSAENLAWGRLGNGQSF
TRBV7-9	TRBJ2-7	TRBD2	CASSPGTSGYNEQYF
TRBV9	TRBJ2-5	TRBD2	CASSGKRTSGRTQETQYF
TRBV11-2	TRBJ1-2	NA	CASSPQGLRDGYTF
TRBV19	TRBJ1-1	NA	CASSIQGKNTEAFF
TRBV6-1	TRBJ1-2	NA	CASSEAGSIGYYGYTF